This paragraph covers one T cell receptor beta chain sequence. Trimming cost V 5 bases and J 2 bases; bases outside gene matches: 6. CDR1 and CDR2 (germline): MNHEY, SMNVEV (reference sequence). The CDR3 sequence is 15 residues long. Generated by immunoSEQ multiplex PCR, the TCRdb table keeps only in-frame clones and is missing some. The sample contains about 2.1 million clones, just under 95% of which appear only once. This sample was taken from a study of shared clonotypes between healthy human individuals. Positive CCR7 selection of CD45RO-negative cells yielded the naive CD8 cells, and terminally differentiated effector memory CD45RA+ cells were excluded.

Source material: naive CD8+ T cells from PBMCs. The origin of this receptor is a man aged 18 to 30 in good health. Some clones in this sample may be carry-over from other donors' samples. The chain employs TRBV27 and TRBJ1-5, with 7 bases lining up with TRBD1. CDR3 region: CASSRRGFGNQPQHF. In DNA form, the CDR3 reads TGTGCCAGCAGTCGCAGGGGGTTCGGCAATCAGCCCCAGCATTTT.